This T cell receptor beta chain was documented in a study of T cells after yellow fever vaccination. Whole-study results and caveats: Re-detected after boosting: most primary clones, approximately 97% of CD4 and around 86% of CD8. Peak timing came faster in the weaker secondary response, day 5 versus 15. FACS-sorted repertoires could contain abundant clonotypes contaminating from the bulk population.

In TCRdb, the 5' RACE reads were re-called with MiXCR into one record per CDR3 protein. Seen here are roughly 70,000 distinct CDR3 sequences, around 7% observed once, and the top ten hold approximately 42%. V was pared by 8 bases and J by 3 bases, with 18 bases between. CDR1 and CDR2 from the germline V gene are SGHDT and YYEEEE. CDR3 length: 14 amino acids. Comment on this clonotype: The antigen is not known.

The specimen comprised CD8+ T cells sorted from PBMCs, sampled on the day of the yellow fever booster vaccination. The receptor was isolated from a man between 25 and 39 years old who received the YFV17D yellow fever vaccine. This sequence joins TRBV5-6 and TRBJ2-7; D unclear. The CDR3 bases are TGTGCCAGGACCCCCAGGCTCTTCTGCTACGAGCAGTACTTC. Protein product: CARTPRLFCYEQYF.